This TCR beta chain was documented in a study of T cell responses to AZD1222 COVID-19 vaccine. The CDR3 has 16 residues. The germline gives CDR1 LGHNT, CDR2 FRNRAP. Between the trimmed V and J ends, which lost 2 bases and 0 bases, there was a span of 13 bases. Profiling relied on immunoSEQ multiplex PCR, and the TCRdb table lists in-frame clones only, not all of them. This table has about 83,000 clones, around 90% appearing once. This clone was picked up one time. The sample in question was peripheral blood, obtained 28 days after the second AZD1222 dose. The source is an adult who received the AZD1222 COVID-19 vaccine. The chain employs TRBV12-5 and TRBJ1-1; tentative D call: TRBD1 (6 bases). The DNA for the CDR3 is TGTGCTAGTGGTTTGCCCTCGACAGGCATGAACACTGAAGCTTTCTTT. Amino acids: CASGLPSTGMNTEAFF.